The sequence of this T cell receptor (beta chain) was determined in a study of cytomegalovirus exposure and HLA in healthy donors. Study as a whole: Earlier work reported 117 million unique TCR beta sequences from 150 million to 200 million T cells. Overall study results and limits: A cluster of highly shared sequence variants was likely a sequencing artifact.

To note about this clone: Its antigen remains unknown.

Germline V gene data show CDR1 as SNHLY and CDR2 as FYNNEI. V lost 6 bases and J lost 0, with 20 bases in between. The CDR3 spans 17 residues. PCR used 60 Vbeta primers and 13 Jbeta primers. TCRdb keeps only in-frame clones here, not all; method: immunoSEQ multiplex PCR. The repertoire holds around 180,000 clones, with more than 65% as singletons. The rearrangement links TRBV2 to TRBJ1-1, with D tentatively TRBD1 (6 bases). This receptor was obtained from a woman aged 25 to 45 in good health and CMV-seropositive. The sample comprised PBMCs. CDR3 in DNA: TGTGCCAGCAGCGAACGGAATCAGGGGCGAGTGAACACTGAAGCTTTCTTT. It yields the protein CASSERNQGRVNTEAFF. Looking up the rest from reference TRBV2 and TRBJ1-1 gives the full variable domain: EPEVTQTPSHQVTQMGQEVILRCVPISNHLYFYWYRQILGQKVEFLVSFYNNEISEKSEIFDDQFSVERPDGSNFTLKIRSTKLEDSAMYFCASSERNQGRVNTEAFFGQGTRLTVV.